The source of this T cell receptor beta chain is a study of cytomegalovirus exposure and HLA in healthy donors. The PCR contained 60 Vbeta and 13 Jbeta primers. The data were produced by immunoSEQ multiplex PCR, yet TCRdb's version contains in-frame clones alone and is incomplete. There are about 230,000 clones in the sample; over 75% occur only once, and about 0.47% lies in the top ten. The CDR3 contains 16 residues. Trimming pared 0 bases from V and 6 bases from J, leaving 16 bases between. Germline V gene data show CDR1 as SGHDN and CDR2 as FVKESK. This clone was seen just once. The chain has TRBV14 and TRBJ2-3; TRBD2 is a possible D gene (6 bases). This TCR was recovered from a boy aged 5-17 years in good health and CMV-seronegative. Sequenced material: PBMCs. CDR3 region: CASSQDQTGEGDTQYF. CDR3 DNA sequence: TGTGCCAGCAGCCAAGATCAAACGGGAGAGGGTGATACGCAGTATTTT.